This TCR beta chain stems from a study of blood T cell repertoires in COVID-19 (dated by TCRdb to 2019 to 2021). With respect to the entire study: The collaborator samples originated in the United States, Italy and Spain and spanned the acute and convalescent phases of COVID-19. Sample metadata almost always included a de-identified subject ID, COVID-19 status, age in years and sex. The samples were drawn from the first 160 participants of the ongoing ImmuneRACE study and from 950 to 1,500 subjects provided by 6 global collaborators. HLA class I and class II types, where available, came from metadata supplied by the sample provider rather than from assay-based typing. Subjects who had been exposed to COVID-19, were actively infected with it, or had recovered from it provided the deeply sampled blood TCRbeta repertoires that made up the dataset. The repertoires were released in a freely available public database meant as a resource for research on the immune response to SARS-CoV-2. The material from the prospective study consisted of cDNA or gDNA derived from T cells, B-cell-depleted T cells, or PBMCs. What the authors observed across the whole study: The quantity of clinical and demographic metadata differed by source and by participant and was supplied without curation.

TCRbeta CDR3 regions were amplified from genomic DNA using the immunoSEQ Assay, a bias-controlled multiplex PCR. As for how the authors treated the data: The number of nucleated cells in each sample was estimated from the amplification of reference gene primers within the assay. Sequence reads were collapsed and filtered to measure the absolute abundance of every unique TCRbeta CDR3 rearrangement. For each sample, productive Simpson clonality was calculated by taking the square root of Simpson's diversity index across productive rearrangements. TCRdb mirrors the immuneACCESS table, restricted to in-frame sequences. Some clones are absent from its copies; in checked studies, under half trace to an unresolved V gene, and the reason for the others is unknown. The DNA was the basis for D and trimming; V, J and clone size are from that table. The sample data list 130,000 to 150,000 clones, and approximately 80% of these were observed just once. The ten largest clones represent approximately 10% of the sample.

This clone has more than one count but fewer than ten. Its antigen is not yet known. No much larger clone exists at a distance of one base, and base qualities are not known. Enrolling through a virtual design, the prospective study's participants ranged in age from roughly 18 to 95 years and lived across more than 20 United States geographic areas. In the prospective study, cohorts were assigned on the basis of participant-reported clinical history obtained from a screening survey and a study questionnaire. Recovered participants in ImmuneRACE Cohort 3 were defined as having two consecutive negative NP/OP PCR tests, clearance from a healthcare professional, or resolution of symptoms. In the prospective study, whole blood, serum and a nasopharyngeal or oropharyngeal swab were collected from each participant by mobile phlebotomists. Over a 2-month period, participants in the prospective study had the option of providing additional blood draws and questionnaires. Before DNA extraction, blood samples from the prospective study were shipped at room temperature or frozen.

Trimming takes 5 bases off V and 4 bases off J; junction bases not matched to a gene: 4. CDR1 and CDR2 were assigned from the germline V gene as MNHEY and SVGAGI. Measured from the cysteine to the phenylalanine, the CDR3 is 15 residues long. Here the CDR3 DNA is all that survives: 45 bases in frame from base 1. The rearranged segments are TRBV6-5 and TRBJ2-2, with 10 junctional bases fitting TRBD2. The sequencing input was PBMCs or T cells enriched from blood (not recorded which). This receptor was taken from a man between 45 and 60 years old who had recovered from COVID-19. In nucleotides, the sequence is TGTGCCAGCAGTCTTAGCGGGGGGTTCACCGGGGAGCTGTTTTTT. The resulting protein is CASSLSGGFTGELFF.